This TCR beta chain was observed in a study of graft-versus-host responses after intestinal transplantation. Data came from immunoSEQ multiplex PCR; TCRdb stores just in-frame clones and leaves some out. The sample yields roughly 100,000 clones, 87% seen once. This clone was seen just once. What it recognizes is unknown. General observations from the study: GvH clones appeared in recipient marrow, some first in ileum or blood.

The CDR3 extends over 13 amino acids. Germline-derived CDR1 and CDR2 are SGHDN and FVKESK. Here the sequenced sample was unstimulated CD4+ T cells sorted from spleen or lymph node cells, taken before intestinal transplant. The sequence came from a human donor who received an intestinal transplant. The rearrangement uses TRBV14 and TRBJ2-5; D uncertain. The tail of the sequence fits TRBJ2-7 better, so the J call may be wrong. The CDR3 DNA sequence: TGTGCCAGCAGAAAAGCGTCCTCCTACGAGCAGTACTTC. It translates to CASRKASSYEQYF.